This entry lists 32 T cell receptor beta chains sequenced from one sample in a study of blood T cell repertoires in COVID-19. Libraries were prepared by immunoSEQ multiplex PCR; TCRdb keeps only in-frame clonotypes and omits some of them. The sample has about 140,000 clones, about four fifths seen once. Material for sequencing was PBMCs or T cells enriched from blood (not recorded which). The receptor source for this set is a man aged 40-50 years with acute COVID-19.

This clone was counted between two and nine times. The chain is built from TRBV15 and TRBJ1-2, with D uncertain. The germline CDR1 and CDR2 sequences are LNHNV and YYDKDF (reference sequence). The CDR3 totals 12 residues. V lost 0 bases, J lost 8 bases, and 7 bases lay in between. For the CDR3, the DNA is TGTGCCACCAGCAGAGATACGGGGGGCTACACCTTC. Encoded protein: CATSRDTGGYTF.

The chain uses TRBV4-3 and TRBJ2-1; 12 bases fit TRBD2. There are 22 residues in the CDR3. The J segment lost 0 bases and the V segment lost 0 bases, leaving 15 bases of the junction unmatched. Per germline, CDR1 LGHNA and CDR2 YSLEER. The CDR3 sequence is CASSQDLGLGLAGLGSYNEQFF. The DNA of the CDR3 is TGCGCCAGCAGCCAAGACCTTGGACTGGGACTAGCGGGTCTCGGCTCCTACAATGAGCAGTTCTTC.

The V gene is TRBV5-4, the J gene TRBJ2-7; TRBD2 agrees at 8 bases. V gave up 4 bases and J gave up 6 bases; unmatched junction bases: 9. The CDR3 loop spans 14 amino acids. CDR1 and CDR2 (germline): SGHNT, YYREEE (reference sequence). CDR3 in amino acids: CASSPGLDLSEQYF. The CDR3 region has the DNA TGTGCCAGCAGCCCGGGACTAGATCTCTCCGAGCAGTACTTC.

The CDR3 loop reads CASRIDPTGGIWGETQYF. The DNA for the CDR3 is TGTGCCAGCAGGATCGACCCGACAGGGGGAATTTGGGGGGAGACCCAGTACTTC. The chain carries TRBV2 and TRBJ2-5, with 9 bases aligning to TRBD1. Per germline, CDR1 SNHLY and CDR2 FYNNEI. J lost 5 bases, V lost 6 bases, and 19 bases had no gene match. There are 18 residues in the CDR3.

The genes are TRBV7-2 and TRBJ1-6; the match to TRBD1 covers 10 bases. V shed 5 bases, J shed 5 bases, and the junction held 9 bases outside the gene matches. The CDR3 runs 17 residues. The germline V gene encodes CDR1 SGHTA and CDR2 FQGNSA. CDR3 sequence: CASSPRTGGYNNSPLHF. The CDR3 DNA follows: TGTGCCAGCAGCCCGAGGACAGGGGGGTACAATAATTCACCCCTCCACTTT.

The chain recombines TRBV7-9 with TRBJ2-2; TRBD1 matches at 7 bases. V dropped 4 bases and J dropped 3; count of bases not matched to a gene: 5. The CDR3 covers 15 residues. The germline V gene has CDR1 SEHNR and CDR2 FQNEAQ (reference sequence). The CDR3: CASSSRTGDTGELFF. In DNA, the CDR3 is TGTGCCAGCAGCTCCCGGACAGGCGACACCGGGGAGCTGTTTTTT.

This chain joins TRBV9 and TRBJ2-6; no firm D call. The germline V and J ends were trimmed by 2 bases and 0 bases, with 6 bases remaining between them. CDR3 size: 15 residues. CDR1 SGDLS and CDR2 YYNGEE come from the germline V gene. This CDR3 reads CASSVLPSGANVLTF. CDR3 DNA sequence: TGTGCCAGCAGCGTCCTCCCCTCTGGGGCCAACGTCCTGACTTTC.

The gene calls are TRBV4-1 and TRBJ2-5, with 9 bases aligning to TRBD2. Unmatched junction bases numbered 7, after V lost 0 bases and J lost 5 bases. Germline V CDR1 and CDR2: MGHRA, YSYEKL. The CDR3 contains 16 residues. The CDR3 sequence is CASSQDSSGSWETQYF. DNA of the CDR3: TGCGCCAGCAGCCAAGATAGTAGCGGGAGCTGGGAGACCCAGTACTTC.

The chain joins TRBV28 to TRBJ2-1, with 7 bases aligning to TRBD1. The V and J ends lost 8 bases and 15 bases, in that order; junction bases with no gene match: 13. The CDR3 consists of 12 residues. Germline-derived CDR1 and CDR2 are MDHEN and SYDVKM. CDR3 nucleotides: TGTGCCAGCGGTTCTCCGGGACAGAGCATGTTCTTC. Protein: CASGSPGQSMFF.

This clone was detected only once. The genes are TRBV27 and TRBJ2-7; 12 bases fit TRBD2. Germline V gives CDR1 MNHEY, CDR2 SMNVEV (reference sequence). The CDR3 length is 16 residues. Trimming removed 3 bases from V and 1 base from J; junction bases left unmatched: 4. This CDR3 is CASSFVTSGGSYEQYF. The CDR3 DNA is TGTGCCAGCAGTTTTGTGACTAGCGGGGGATCCTACGAGCAGTACTTC.

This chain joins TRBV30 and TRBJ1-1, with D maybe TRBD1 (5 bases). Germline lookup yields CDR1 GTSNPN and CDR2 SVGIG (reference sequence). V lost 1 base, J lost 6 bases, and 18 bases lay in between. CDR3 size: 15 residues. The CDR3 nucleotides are TGTGCCTGGAGTGCAGGAGGGGCGGATAACGCTGAAGCTTTCTTT. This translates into CAWSAGGADNAEAFF.

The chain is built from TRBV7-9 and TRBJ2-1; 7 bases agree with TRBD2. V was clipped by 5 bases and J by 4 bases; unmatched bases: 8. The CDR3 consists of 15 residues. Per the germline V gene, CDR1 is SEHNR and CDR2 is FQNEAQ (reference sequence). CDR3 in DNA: TGTGCCAGCAGCCCCGGAGCGGGGCTATACAATGAGCAGTTCTTC. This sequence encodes CASSPGAGLYNEQFF.

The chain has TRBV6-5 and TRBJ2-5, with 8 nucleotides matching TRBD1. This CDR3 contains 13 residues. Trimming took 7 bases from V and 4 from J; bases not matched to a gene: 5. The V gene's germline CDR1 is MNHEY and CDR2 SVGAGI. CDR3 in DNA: TGTGCCAGCACCGTCGGACAGGGAGAGACCCAGTACTTC. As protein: CASTVGQGETQYF.

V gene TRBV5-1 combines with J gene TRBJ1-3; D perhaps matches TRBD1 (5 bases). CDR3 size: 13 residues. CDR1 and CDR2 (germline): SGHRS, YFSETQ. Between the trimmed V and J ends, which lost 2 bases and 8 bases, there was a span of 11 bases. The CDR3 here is CASSLAPGDTIYF. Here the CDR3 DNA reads TGCGCCAGCAGCTTAGCCCCGGGGGACACCATATATTTT.

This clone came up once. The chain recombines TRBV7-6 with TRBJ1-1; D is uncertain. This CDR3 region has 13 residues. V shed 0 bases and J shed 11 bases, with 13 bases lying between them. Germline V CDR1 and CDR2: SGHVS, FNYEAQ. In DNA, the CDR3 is TGTGCCAGCAGCTTAGCCGGCGATGCTAGGGCTTTCTTT. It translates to CASSLAGDARAFF.

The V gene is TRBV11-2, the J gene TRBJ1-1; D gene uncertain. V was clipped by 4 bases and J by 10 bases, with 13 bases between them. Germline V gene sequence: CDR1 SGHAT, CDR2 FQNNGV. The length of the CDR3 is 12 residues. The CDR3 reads CASSSGSSVAFF. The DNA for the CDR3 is TGTGCCAGCAGCTCCGGGAGCTCGGTAGCTTTCTTT.

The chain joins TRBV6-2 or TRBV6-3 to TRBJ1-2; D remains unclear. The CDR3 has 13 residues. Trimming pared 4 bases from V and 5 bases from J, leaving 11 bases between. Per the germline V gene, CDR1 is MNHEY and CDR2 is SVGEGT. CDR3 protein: CASSSTVPYGYTF. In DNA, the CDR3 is TGTGCCAGCAGTTCAACAGTCCCTTATGGCTACACCTTC.

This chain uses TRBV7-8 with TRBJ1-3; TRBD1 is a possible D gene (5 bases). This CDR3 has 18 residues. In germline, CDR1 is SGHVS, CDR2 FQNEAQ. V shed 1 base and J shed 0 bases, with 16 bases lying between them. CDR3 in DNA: TGTGCCAGCAGCTTAGTCCCTCCGGGACTGATCTCTGGAAACACCATATATTTT. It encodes CASSLVPPGLISGNTIYF.

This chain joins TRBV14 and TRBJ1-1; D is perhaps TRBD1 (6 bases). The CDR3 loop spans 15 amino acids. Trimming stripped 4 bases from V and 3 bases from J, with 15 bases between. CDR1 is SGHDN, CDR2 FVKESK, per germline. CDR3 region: CASSLGGPGDTEAFF. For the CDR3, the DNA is TGTGCCAGCAGCCTAGGGGGTCCAGGGGACACTGAAGCTTTCTTT.

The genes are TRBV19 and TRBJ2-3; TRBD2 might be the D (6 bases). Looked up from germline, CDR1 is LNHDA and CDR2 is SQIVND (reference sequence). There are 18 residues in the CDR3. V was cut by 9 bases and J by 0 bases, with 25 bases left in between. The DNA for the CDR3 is TGTGCCAGGCTAATCGGGGTAGCGGTAGAAACTAGCACAGATACGCAGTATTTT. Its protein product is CARLIGVAVETSTDTQYF.

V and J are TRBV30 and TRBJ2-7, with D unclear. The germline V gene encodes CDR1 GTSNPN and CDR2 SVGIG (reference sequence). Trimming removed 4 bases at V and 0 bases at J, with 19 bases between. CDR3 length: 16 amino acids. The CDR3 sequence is CAWTNPYYTSSYEQYF. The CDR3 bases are TGTGCCTGGACCAATCCCTACTATACGAGCTCCTACGAGCAGTACTTC. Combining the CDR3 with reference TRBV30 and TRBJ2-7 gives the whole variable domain SQTIHQWPATLVQPVGSPLSLECTVEGTSNPNLYWYRQAAGRGLQLLFYSVGIGQISSEVPQNLSASRPQDRQFILSSKKLLLSDSGFYLCAWTNPYYTSSYEQYFGPGTRLTVT.

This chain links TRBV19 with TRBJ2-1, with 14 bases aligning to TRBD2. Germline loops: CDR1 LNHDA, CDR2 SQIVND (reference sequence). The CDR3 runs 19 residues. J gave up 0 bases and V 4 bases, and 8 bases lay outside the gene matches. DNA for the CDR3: TGTGCCAGTAGTAAAACCGGGACTAGCGGGGGCTCCTCCTACAATGAGCAGTTCTTC. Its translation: CASSKTGTSGGSSYNEQFF. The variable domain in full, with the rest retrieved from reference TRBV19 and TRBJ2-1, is DGGITQSPKYLFRKEGQNVTLSCEQNLNHDAMYWYRQDPGQGLRLIYYSQIVNDFQKGDIAEGYSVSREKKESFPLTVTSAQKNPTAFYLCASSKTGTSGGSSYNEQFFGPGTRLTVL.

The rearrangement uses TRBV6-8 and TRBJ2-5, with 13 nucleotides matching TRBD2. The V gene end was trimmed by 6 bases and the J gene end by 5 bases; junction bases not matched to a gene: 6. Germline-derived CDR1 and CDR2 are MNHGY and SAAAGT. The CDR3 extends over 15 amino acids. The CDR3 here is CASRTSGRALETQYF. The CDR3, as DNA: TGTGCCAGCAGAACTAGCGGGAGGGCCTTGGAGACCCAGTACTTC.

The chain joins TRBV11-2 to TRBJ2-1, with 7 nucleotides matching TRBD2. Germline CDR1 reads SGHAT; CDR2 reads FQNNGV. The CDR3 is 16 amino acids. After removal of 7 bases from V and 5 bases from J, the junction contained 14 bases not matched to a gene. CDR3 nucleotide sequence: TGTGCCAGCAACACGCTATCGGGAGGTTTAGACAATGAGCAGTTCTTC. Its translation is CASNTLSGGLDNEQFF.

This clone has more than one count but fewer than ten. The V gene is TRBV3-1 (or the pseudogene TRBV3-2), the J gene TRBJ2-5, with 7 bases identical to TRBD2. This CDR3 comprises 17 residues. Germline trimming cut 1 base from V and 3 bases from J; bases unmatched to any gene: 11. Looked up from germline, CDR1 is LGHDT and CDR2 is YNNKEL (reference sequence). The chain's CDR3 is CASSQGGGSDREETQYF. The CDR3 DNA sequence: TGTGCCAGCAGCCAAGGGGGGGGTTCGGATCGCGAAGAGACCCAGTACTTC.

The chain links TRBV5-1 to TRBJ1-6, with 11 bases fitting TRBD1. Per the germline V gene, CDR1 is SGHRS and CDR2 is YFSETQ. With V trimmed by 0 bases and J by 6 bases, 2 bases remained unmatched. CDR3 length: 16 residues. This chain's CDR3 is CASSLEGTGGNSPLHF. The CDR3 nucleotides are TGCGCCAGCAGCTTGGAGGGGACAGGGGGTAATTCACCCCTCCACTTT.

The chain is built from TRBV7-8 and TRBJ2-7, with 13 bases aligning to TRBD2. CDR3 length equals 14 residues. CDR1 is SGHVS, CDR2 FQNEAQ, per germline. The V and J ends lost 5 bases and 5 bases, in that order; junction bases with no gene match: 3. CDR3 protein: CASSLLAGGDEQYF. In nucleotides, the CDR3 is TGTGCCAGCAGCCTACTAGCGGGGGGGGACGAGCAGTACTTC. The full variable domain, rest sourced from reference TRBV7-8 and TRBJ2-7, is GAGVSQSPRYKVAKRGQDVALRCDPISGHVSLFWYQQALGQGPEFLTYFQNEAQLDKSGLPSDRFFAERPEGSVSTLKIQRTQQEDSAVYLCASSLLAGGDEQYFGPGTRLTVT.

In DNA form, the CDR3 reads TGTGCCAGCAGCCGAGGCTCAGGGTCGGAGACCCAGTACTTC. Translation gives CASSRGSGSETQYF. This rearrangement joins TRBV5-6 to TRBJ2-5; D perhaps matches TRBD1 (5 bases). The CDR3 covers 14 residues. Germline V gene sequence: CDR1 SGHDT, CDR2 YYEEEE. Trimming removed 4 bases from V and 5 bases from J, with 15 bases in between.

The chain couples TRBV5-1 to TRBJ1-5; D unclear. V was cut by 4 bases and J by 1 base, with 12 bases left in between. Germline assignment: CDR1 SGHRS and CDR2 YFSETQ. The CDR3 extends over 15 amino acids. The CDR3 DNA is TGCGCCAGCAGCCCATTACCGGGAAGCAATCAGCCCCAGCATTTT. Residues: CASSPLPGSNQPQHF.

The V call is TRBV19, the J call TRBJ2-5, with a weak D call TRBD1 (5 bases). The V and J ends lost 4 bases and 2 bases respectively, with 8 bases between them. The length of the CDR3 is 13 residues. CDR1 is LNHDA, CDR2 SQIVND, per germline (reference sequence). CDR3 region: CASSTGIQETQYF. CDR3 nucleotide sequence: TGTGCCAGTAGTACAGGGATTCAAGAGACCCAGTACTTC. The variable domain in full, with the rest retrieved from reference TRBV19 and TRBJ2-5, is DGGITQSPKYLFRKEGQNVTLSCEQNLNHDAMYWYRQDPGQGLRLIYYSQIVNDFQKGDIAEGYSVSREKKESFPLTVTSAQKNPTAFYLCASSTGIQETQYFGPGTRLLVL.

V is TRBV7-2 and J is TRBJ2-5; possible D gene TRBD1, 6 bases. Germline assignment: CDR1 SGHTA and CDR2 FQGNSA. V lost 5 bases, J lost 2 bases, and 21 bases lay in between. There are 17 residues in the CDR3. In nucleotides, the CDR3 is TGTGCCAGCAGCCCTAGCTTAACAGGGAAGAAACAAGAGACCCAGTACTTC. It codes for CASSPSLTGKKQETQYF.

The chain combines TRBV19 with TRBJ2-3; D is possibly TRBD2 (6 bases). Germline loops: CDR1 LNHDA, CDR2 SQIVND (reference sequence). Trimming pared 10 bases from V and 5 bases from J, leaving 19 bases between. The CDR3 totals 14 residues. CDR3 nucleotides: TGTGCCACCTCAATAAACGCGGAGGGAGATACGCAGTATTTT. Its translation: CATSINAEGDTQYF.